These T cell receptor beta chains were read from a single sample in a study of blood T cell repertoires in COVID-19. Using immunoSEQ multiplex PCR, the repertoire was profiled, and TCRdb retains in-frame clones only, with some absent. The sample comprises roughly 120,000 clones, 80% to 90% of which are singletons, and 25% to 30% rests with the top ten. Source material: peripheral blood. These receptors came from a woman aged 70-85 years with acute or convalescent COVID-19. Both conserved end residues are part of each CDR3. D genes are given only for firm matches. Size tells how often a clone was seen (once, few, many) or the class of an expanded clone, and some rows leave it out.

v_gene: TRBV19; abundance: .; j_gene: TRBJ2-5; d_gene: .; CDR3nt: TGTGCCAGTTCCCTAGCTGTCGCAGGAGAAGAGACCCAGTACTTC; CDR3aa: CASSLAVAGEETQYF
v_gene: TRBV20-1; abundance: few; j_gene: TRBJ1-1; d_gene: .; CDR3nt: TGCAGTGCTAGGAGTTATGCTGAAGCTTTCTTT; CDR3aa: CSARSYAEAFF
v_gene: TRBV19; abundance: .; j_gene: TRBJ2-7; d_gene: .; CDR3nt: TGTGCCAGTAGTATGGGGGAGGCCTACGAGCAGTACTTC; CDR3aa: CASSMGEAYEQYF
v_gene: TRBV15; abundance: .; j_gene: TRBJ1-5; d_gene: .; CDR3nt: TGTGCCACCAGCGGCCAGGGAGGGGCAAGGGATCAGCCCCAGCATTTT; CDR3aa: CATSGQGGARDQPQHF
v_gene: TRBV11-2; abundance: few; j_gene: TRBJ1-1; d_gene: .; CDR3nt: TGTGCCAGCAGCTACCTTCGGGGGGGGTATGAAGCTTTCTTT; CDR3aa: CASSYLRGGYEAFF
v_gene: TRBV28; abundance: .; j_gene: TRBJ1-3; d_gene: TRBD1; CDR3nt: TGTGCCAGCATTGATAGGTGGACAGGACCCTCTGGAAACACCATATATTTT; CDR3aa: CASIDRWTGPSGNTIYF
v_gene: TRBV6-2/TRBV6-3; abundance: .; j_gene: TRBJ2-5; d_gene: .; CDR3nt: TGTGCCAGCAGTACAGGCGTCTATCCCGCGGAGTGGGAGACCCAGTACTTC; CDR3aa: CASSTGVYPAEWETQYF
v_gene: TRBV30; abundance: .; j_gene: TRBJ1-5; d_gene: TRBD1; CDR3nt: TGTGCCTGGAGTGTTCCCGGGACAGGGGGCCATCAGCCCCAGCATTTT; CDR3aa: CAWSVPGTGGHQPQHF
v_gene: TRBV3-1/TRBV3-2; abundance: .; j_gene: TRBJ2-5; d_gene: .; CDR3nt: TGTGCCAGCAGCCCAAATGAGGAGACCCAGTACTTC; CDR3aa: CASSPNEETQYF
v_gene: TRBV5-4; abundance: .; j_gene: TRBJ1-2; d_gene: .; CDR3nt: TGTGCCAGCAGCTTGGGGGAGGGTTCTGGCTACACCTTC; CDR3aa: CASSLGEGSGYTF
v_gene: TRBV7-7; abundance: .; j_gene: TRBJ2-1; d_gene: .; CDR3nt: TGTGCTAGCAGCTCCCAATCGGCGACAGACAATGAGCAGTTCTTC; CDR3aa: CASSSQSATDNEQFF
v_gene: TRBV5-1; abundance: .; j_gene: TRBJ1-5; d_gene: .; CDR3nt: TGCGCCAGCAGCTTCGACGGGAATCAGCCCCAGCATTTT; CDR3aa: CASSFDGNQPQHF
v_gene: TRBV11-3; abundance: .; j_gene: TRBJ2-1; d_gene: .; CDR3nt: TGTGCCACCACGCCCCATAGCGAGGGTTCCAATGAGCAGTTCTTC; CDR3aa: CATTPHSEGSNEQFF
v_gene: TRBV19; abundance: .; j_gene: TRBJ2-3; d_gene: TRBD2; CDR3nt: TGTGCCAGTAGTATTGGTCCCGGGGGGTTGGCAGATACGCAGTATTTT; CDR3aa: CASSIGPGGLADTQYF
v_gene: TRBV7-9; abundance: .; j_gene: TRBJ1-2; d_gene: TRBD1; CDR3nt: TGTGCCAGCAGAGGGACAGGGATCTATGGCTACACCTTC; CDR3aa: CASRGTGIYGYTF
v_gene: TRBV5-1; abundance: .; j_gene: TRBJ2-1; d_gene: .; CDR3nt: TGCGCCAGCAGCTTGGAGTCGGGGGTTGTAAATGAGCAGTTCTTC; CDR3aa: CASSLESGVVNEQFF
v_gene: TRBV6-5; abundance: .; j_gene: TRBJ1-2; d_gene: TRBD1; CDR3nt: TGTGCCAGCAGGATCCGGGACAGGGGGCTCGGTGGCTACACCTTC; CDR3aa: CASRIRDRGLGGYTF
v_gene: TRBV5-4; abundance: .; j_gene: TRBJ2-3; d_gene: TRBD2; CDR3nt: TGTGCCAGCAGCCTCGCGGGACTAGCGGGGACAGATACGCAGTATTTT; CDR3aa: CASSLAGLAGTDTQYF
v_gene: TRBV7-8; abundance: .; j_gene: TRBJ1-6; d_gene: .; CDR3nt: TGTGCCAGCACCCTGCGGTCACCCAATTCACCCCTCCACTTT; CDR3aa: CASTLRSPNSPLHF
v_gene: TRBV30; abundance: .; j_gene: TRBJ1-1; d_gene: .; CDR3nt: TGTGCCTGGAGTCCGACAGTGAACACTGAAGCTTTCTTT; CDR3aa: CAWSPTVNTEAFF
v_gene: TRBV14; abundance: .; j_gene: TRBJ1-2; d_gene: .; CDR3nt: TGTGCCAGCAGCCATCGGGTTGTTAACTATGGCTACACCTTC; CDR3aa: CASSHRVVNYGYTF
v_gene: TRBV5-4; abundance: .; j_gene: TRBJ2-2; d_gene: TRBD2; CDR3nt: TGTGCCAGCAGACCGGGACTAGCGGGGGGGAACACCGGGGAGCTGTTTTTT; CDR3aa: CASRPGLAGGNTGELFF
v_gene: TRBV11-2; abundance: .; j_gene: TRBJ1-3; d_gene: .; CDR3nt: TGTGCCAGCAGCCCTTGGACAGTTGACTCTGGAAACACCATATATTTT; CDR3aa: CASSPWTVDSGNTIYF
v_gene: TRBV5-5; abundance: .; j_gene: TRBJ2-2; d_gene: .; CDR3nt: TGTGCCAGCAGATCGGACACTGCGAACACCGGGGAGCTGTTTTTT; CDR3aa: CASRSDTANTGELFF
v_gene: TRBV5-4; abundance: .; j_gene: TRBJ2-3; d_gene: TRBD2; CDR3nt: TGTGCCAGCAGCGAATCCCCCAGCGGGGGATATACGCAGTATTTT; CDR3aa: CASSESPSGGYTQYF
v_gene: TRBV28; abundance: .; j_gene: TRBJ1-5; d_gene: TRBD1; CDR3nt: TGTGCCAGCAGCAGGACAGGGAATGTCAAACATTTT; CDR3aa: CASSRTGNVKHF
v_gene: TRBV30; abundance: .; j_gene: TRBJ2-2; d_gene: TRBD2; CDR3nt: TGTGCCTGGAGTGTACAGTGGGCGGGGGACACCGGGGAGCTGTTTTTT; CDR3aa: CAWSVQWAGDTGELFF
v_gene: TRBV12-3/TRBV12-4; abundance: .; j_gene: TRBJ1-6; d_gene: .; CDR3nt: TGTGCCAGCAGTTTAGATATTTCACCCCTCCACTTT; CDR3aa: CASSLDISPLHF
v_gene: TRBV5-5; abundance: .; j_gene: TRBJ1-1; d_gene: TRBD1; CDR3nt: TGTGCCAGCAACGACAGGGGGTGGGAAGCTTTCTTT; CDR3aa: CASNDRGWEAFF
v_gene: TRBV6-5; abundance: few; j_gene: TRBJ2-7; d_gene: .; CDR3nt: TGTGCCAGCGGGGGGTCGGGAAAAGGATACGAGCAGTACTTC; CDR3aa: CASGGSGKGYEQYF
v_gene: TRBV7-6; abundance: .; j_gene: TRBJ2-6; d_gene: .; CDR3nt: TGTGCCAGCAGCTCCACTAGACCCTCTGGGGCCAACGTCCTGACTTTC; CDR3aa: CASSSTRPSGANVLTF
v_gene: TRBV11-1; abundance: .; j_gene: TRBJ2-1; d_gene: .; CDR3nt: TGTGCCAGCAGCTTAGGTGTGGCGGGGAGGTACAATGAGCAGTTCTTC; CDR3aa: CASSLGVAGRYNEQFF
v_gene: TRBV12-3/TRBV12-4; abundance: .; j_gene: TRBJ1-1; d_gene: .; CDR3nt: TGTGCCAGCAGGAGAGACAGGAACACTGAAGCTTTCTTT; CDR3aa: CASRRDRNTEAFF
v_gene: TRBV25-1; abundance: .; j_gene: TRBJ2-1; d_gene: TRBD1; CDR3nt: TGTGCCAGCAGCCGGACAGGCGCCTACAATGAGCAGTTCTTC; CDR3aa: CASSRTGAYNEQFF
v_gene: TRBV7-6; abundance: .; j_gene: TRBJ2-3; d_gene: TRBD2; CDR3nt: TGTGCCAGCAGCTCCAGCCCGGGGGGGCAGCAAGATACGCAGTATTTT; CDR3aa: CASSSSPGGQQDTQYF
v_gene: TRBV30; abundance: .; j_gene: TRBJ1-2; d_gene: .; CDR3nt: TGTGCCTGGGGGCGGACGGACTCCTATGGCTACACCTTC; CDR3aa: CAWGRTDSYGYTF
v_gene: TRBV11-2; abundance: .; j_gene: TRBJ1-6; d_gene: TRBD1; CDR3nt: TGTGCCAGCAGCTCTGACAGGGTGGCTTCACCCCTCCACTTT; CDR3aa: CASSSDRVASPLHF
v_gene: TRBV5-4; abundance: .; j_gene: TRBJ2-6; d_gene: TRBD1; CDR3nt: TGTGCCAGCAGCTTGGTGACAGGGTACAACGTCCTGACTTTC; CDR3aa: CASSLVTGYNVLTF
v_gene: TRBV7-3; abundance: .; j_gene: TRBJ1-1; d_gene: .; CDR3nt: TGTGCCAGCAGCCCCACCACCGGGACTGAAGCTTTCTTT; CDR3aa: CASSPTTGTEAFF
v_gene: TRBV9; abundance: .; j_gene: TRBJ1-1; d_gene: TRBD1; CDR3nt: TGTGCCAGCAGCTTAGAGGACAGGGCCACTGAAGCTTTCTTT; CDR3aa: CASSLEDRATEAFF
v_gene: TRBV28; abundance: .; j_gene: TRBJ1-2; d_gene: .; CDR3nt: TGTGCCAGCAGTTCCGCTTTTGAGGTCATCTATGGCTACACCTTC; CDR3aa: CASSSAFEVIYGYTF
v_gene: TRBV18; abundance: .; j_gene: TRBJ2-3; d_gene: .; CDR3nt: TGTGCCAGCTCACCCAGTGCGGGGTCCACAGATACGCAGTATTTT; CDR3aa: CASSPSAGSTDTQYF
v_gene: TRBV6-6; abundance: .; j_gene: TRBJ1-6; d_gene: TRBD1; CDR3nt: TGTGCCAGCAGGACAGGGTTATCCTATAATTCACCCCTCCACTTT; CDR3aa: CASRTGLSYNSPLHF
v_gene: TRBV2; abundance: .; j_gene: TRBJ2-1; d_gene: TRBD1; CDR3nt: TGTGCCAGCACCCCCGGGACAGGGAGCTACAATGAGCAGTTCTTC; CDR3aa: CASTPGTGSYNEQFF
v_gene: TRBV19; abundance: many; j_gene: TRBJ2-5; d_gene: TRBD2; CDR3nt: TGTGCCAGTAGTATATTGGGCGGGGGACTGGTTCAGGAGACCCAGTACTTC; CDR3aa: CASSILGGGLVQETQYF
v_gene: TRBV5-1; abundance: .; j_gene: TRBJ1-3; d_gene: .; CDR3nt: TGCGCCAGCAGCTTGGCCAGGGCGCTCCACCCGGGAAACACCATATATTTT; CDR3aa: CASSLARALHPGNTIYF
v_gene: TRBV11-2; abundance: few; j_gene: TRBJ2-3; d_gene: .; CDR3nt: TGTGCCAGCAGCTTAGGTACCTTAAGACTTCCGACGCAGTATTTT; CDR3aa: CASSLGTLRLPTQYF
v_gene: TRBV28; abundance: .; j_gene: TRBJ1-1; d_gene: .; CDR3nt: TGTGCCAGCAGTTCCCGACCAGGGGAGGCTTTCTTT; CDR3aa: CASSSRPGEAFF
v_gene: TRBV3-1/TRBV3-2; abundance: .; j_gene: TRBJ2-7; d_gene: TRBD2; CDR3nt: TGTGCCAGCAGCCACCCCAGGACTAGCGGGGGGGTCCCCTACGAGCAGTACTTC; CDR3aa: CASSHPRTSGGVPYEQYF
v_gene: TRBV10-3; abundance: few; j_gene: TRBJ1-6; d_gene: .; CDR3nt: TGTGCCATCAAAAGGGGCAGAGATAATTCACCCCTCCACTTT; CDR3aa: CAIKRGRDNSPLHF
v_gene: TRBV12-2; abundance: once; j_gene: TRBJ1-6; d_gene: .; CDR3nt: TGTGCAAGTCGCTTAGGCCGCAGCGGGCTTACCTATAATTCACCCCTCCACTTT; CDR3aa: CASRLGRSGLTYNSPLHF
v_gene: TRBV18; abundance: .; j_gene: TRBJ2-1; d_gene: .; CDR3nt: TGTGCCAGCTCACCGACGTACAGGCCGAATTACAATGAGCAGTTCTTC; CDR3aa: CASSPTYRPNYNEQFF
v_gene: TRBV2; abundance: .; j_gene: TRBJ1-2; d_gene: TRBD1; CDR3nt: TGTGCCAGCAGCACACAGGGGTTCTATGGCTACACCTTC; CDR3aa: CASSTQGFYGYTF
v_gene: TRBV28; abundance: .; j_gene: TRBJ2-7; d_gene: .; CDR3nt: TGTGCCAGCACCCCGTCGAGCGCCGCTCTTCTCGAGCAGTACTTC; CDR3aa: CASTPSSAALLEQYF
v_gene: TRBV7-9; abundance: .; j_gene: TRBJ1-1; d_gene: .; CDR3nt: TGTGCCAGCAGCTTAGGCAGGAACACTGAAGCTTTCTTT; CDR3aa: CASSLGRNTEAFF
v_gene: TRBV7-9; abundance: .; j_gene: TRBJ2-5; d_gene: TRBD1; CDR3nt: TGTGCCAGCAGCTTACGACAGGGGCAAAAGGGGACCCAGTACTTC; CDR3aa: CASSLRQGQKGTQYF
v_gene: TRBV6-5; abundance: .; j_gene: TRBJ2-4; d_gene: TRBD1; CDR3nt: TGTGCCAGCACAGGGGCACAGGGGGCCATTCAGTACTTC; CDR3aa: CASTGAQGAIQYF
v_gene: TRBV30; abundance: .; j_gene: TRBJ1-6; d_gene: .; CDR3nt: TGTGCCTGGAGTGTAGTACAGGGATTAAATTCACCCCTCCACTTT; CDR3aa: CAWSVVQGLNSPLHF
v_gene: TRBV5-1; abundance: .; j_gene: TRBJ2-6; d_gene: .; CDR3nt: TGCGCCAGCAGTGTTCAGGCGGGACAGCTCTCTGGGGCCAACGTCCTGACTTTC; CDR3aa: CASSVQAGQLSGANVLTF